This T cell receptor beta chain was observed in a study of T cells in localized non-small cell lung cancer. CDR3 length: 15 residues. The V gene end was trimmed by 6 bases and the J gene end by 4 bases; junction bases not matched to a gene: 10. Germline V gene sequence: CDR1 LNHDA, CDR2 SQIVND (reference sequence). Whole-study results and caveats: Exceeding tumor, uninvolved adjacent lung had the highest T cell clonality.

Concerning this clone: Its antigen is not known.

Here immunoSEQ multiplex PCR was the method, and the copy in TCRdb shows in-frame clones only, minus some. The sample yields around 78,000 clones, around 90% seen once. Sequencing used peripheral blood, obtained before any cancer treatment. The rearrangement uses TRBV19 and TRBJ1-2; 8 bases match TRBD1. The source is a woman aged 40 to 75 with stage I squamous cell lung carcinoma. The CDR3, as DNA: TGTGCCAGTAGGTTCCAAACAGGGGGGACCTATGGCTACACCTTC. Its protein product is CASRFQTGGTYGYTF.